These 2 T cell receptor beta chains share one sample of origin, sequenced in a study of CD8+ T cells in alopecia areata. Sequencing templates came from extracted RNA that was reverse transcribed into cDNA. Sequencing used immunoSEQ multiplex PCR; TCRdb keeps in-frame clones, though not all of them. Of about 180,000 clones listed, 50% to 70% are singletons. Sequences were derived from CD4+ T cells sorted from blood, sampled at week 0. The source of these receptors is a human donor with alopecia areata.

This chain uses TRBV6-1 with TRBJ2-1; 7 positions match TRBD2. The CDR3 has 14 residues. J lost 5 bases, V lost 5 bases, and 6 bases had no gene match. Germline CDR1 MNHNS, CDR2 SASEGT. CDR3 sequence reads: CASSPMTSHNEQFF. The CDR3, as DNA: TGTGCCAGCAGTCCTATGACTAGCCACAATGAGCAGTTCTTC.

The J gene is TRBJ2-1, the V gene TRBV11-3; D uncertain. This CDR3 has 15 amino acids. Germline CDR1 SGHNT, CDR2 YENEEA. V lost 3 bases and J 0 bases, leaving 9 bases between the germline ends. The DNA for the CDR3 is TGTGCCAGCAGCTTCTGGGGAAGCTCCTACAATGAGCAGTTCTTC. It specifies CASSFWGSSYNEQFF.